A selection of T cell receptor beta chains follows, all from one sample in a study of shared T cell receptors in the human thymus. Using immunoSEQ multiplex PCR, the repertoire was profiled, and TCRdb retains in-frame clones only, with some absent. The data hold some 640,000 clones, with around 87% observed a single time. These data also formed part of another study, on human thymus T cells.

Sequencing used thymocytes. Every receptor here comes from a boy in the first two years of life with a congenital heart defect. Both conserved end residues are part of each CDR3. D genes are given only for firm matches. A row's size may be missing; if present it is once, few, many or a size class.

>TRBJ2-3|.|TRBV4-1|few
CASSQALALDTQYF
TGCGCCAGCAGCCAAGCACTAGCTCTAGATACGCAGTATTTT
>TRBJ2-6|.|TRBV9|.
CASGCGGWAGANVLTF
TGTGCCAGTGGGTGCGGAGGTTGGGCTGGGGCCAACGTCCTGACTTTC
>TRBJ1-2|TRBD1|TRBV4-1|few
CASSQFPGQGDYGYTF
TGCGCCAGCAGCCAATTCCCTGGACAGGGGGACTATGGCTACACCTTC
>TRBJ2-7|TRBD1|TRBV5-4|.
CASSLEVQGVSEQYF
TGTGCCAGCAGCTTGGAGGTACAGGGGGTTTCCGAGCAGTACTTC
>TRBJ1-2|.|TRBV14|.
CASSQDPDGDNYGYTF
TGTGCCAGCAGCCAAGACCCGGACGGGGATAACTATGGCTACACCTTC
>TRBJ2-1|TRBD1|TRBV7-2|.
CASTNEGQGYNEQFF
TGTGCCAGCACCAACGAGGGACAGGGGTATAATGAGCAGTTCTTC
>TRBJ2-3|TRBD2|TRBV4-3|.
CASSQDWASGGLADTQYF
TGCGCCAGCAGCCAAGATTGGGCTAGCGGGGGTTTAGCGGATACGCAGTATTTT
>TRBJ2-1|TRBD2|TRBV14|.
CASSQEPPAGAYNEQFF
TGTGCCAGCAGCCAAGAGCCCCCAGCGGGAGCTTACAATGAGCAGTTCTTC
>TRBJ2-3|TRBD1|TRBV7-3|.
CASSLKGQGTTDTQYF
TGTGCCAGCAGCTTAAAGGGACAGGGAACTACAGATACGCAGTATTTT
>TRBJ2-7|.|TRBV5-8|.
CASSCRRPGAYEQYF
TGTGCCAGCAGCTGCAGGCGACCGGGGGCCTACGAGCAGTACTTC
>TRBJ2-2|.|TRBV5-4|.
CAINGGHTGELFF
TGTGCCATAAATGGCGGGCACACCGGGGAGCTGTTTTTT
>TRBJ2-4|TRBD2|TRBV5-6|.
CASSPRTSGSVAKNIQYF
TGTGCCAGCAGCCCCCGGACTAGCGGGAGCGTGGCCAAAAACATTCAGTACTTC
>TRBJ1-2|.|TRBV19|.
CASSKQSYGYTF
TGTGCCAGTAGTAAGCAAAGCTATGGCTACACCTTC